This T cell receptor (beta chain) appears in the sequencing data of a study of spatial heterogeneity in lung cancer. Study-wide context: Sequenced follow-up PBMC samples came a median of around 2 years after resection, where available. Fewer alpha-chain than beta-chain sequences were consistently detected. Unique TCR and UMI combinations averaged more than ten appearances each in raw reads.

The time point denotes: blood at routine non-recurrence follow-up after resection. Sequencing of whole RNA from tumor, nontumor lung or frozen PBMC involved no sorting. A unique molecular identifier was attached to every TCR cDNA molecule. TCRdb recomputed calls from the 5' RACE reads with MiXCR, one row per CDR3 protein. This table holds approximately 50,000 distinct CDR3 sequences, roughly 7.4% found once. The CDR3 covers 19 residues. CDR1 is DFQATT, CDR2 SNEGSKA, per germline (reference sequence). V gave up 0 bases and J gave up 1 base, with 19 bases separating them. The sample holds many counts of this clonotype.

This clonotype was sampled from a female donor with early-stage non-small cell lung cancer. The sample here was PBMCs, taken at follow-up. The chain links TRBV20-1 to TRBJ2-6, with D perhaps matching TRBD1 (6 bases). In DNA, the CDR3 is TGCAGTGCTAGAGATAACGGAGGCAGGGGTTTGTCTGGGGCCAACGTCCTGACTTTC. Protein product: CSARDNGGRGLSGANVLTF.